A selection of T cell receptor beta chains follows, all from one sample in a study of vaccination and CD4 T cells after COVID-19. For these receptors, no antigen is known. One entry per CDR3 protein, called by TCRdb with MiXCR from the PCR reads. The sample contains 8,000 to 10,000 distinct CDR3 sequences, about 68% of which appear only once. The specimen sequenced was CD4+ T cells from blood, cultured in vitro. These TCRs come from a human donor who had recovered from COVID-19. CDR3s include the opening cysteine and the closing phenylalanine or tryptophan. A D gene is named only where the DNA matches it firmly. Size is omitted from some rows. Given values are once, few, many or a class for expanded clones.

j_gene,v_gene,len,abundance,d_gene,CDR3nt,CDR3aa
TRBJ2-3,TRBV11-1,15,NA,TRBD2,TGTGCCAGCAGTGAAGGTTCTAGCGGGAGGAGAGAGCAGTATTTT,CASSEGSSGRREQYF
TRBJ2-2,TRBV6-5,17,NA,TRBD1,TGTGCCAGCAGTTACTCACTATGGACAGGGGGCACCGGGGAGCTGTTTTTT,CASSYSLWTGGTGELFF
TRBJ2-1,TRBV11-3,19,once,TRBD2,TGTGCCAGCAGCTTAGGGGGCTCTAGCGGGAGAGGCCGCTACAATGAGCAGTTCTTC,CASSLGGSSGRGRYNEQFF
TRBJ1-2,TRBV19,14,NA,TRBD1,TGTGCCAGTAGCCCTAGGGACAGACTGTCGGGCTACACCTTC,CASSPRDRLSGYTF
TRBJ2-5,TRBV12-5,14,NA,NA,TGTGCTAGTGCCGTAGCAATTGGTCGAGAGACCCAGTACTTC,CASAVAIGRETQYF
TRBJ1-2,TRBV20-1,17,once,TRBD1,TGCAGTGCTGAGTTTCCGGGACAGGGGGTTTCCAGGACTGGCTACACCTTC,CSAEFPGQGVSRTGYTF
TRBJ1-2,TRBV5-8,13,NA,NA,TGTGCCAGCAGCTCGGGACTGCATTGGGGCTACACCTTC,CASSSGLHWGYTF
TRBJ2-5,TRBV28,17,NA,NA,TGTGCCAGCAGTTTAATTGGGGGGCGGAGAGGCCAAGAGACCCAGTACTTC,CASSLIGGRRGQETQYF
TRBJ1-3,TRBV20-1,12,NA,NA,TGCAGCACCAAAACTTCTGGAAACACCATATATTTT,CSTKTSGNTIYF
TRBJ1-2,TRBV24-1,13,NA,NA,TGTGCCACCAGTGATCGTCGAGAAGGTGGCTACACCTTC,CATSDRREGGYTF
TRBJ2-3,TRBV24-1,13,few,NA,TGTGCCACCAGCCCCATAAGCACAGATACGCAGTATTTT,CATSPISTDTQYF
TRBJ2-3,TRBV19,15,NA,TRBD1,TGTGCCAGTAGAATCGGGGACAGGGGCACAGATACGCAGTATTTT,CASRIGDRGTDTQYF
TRBJ2-5,TRBV28,15,once,NA,TGTGCCAGCAGTTTCGATAGGCTGGTGTTTGAGACCCAGTACTTC,CASSFDRLVFETQYF
TRBJ2-3,TRBV20-1,14,NA,NA,TGCAGTGGCGACGAGGGACACCCCACAGATACGCAGTATTTT,CSGDEGHPTDTQYF
TRBJ1-2,TRBV4-1,15,NA,NA,TGCGCCAGCAGCCCAGCTGGGGGTTGGGGTGATGGCTACACCTTC,CASSPAGGWGDGYTF
TRBJ2-3,TRBV7-8,15,NA,NA,TGTGCCAGCAGCTTGGACTGGCTGAGCACAGATACGCAGTATTTT,CASSLDWLSTDTQYF
TRBJ2-1,TRBV12-3/TRBV12-4,13,NA,NA,TGTGCCAGCAGGAGATGGGGGGGCACTGGGCAGTTCTTC,CASRRWGGTGQFF
TRBJ1-5,TRBV6-2/TRBV6-3,15,once,NA,TGTGCCAGCAGTTACCTTAGGGGCGGCAATCAGCCCCAGCATTTT,CASSYLRGGNQPQHF
TRBJ1-6,TRBV7-2,14,few,NA,TGTGCCAGCAGCTTAGACGGCCCAAATTCACCCCTCCACTTT,CASSLDGPNSPLHF
TRBJ1-6,TRBV6-1,13,few,NA,TGTGCCAGCAGGGACAGTGTAGATTCACCCCTCCACTTT,CASRDSVDSPLHF
TRBJ1-2,TRBV6-5,12,NA,NA,TGTGCCAGCAGTTACCAGAACTATGGCTACACCTTC,CASSYQNYGYTF
TRBJ1-5,TRBV21-1,18,few,NA,TGTGCCAGCAGCGAAACCGGGACAGGGGTCGTAGAGCATCAGCCCCAGCATTTT,CASSETGTGVVEHQPQHF
TRBJ1-2,TRBV12-3/TRBV12-4,14,once,NA,TGTGCCAGCAGTTTTTCGGCAGGAGGCTATGGCTACACCTTC,CASSFSAGGYGYTF
TRBJ2-3,TRBV30,16,few,TRBD2,TGTGCCTGGAGTATAGCGGGAGGGCCTTTTACGGATACGCAGTATTTT,CAWSIAGGPFTDTQYF
TRBJ1-1,TRBV20-1,13,few,NA,TGCAGTGCTAGAGATCGAGGAGGGTTCGAAGCTTTCTTT,CSARDRGGFEAFF
TRBJ1-2,TRBV11-2,13,NA,NA,TGTGCCAGCAGCTTTCCGGCTAACTATGGCTACACCTTC,CASSFPANYGYTF
TRBJ1-6,TRBV6-4,14,few,NA,TGTGCCAGCAGTGTGACAGCCAGTAATTCACCCCTCCACTTT,CASSVTASNSPLHF
TRBJ2-2,TRBV24-1,18,NA,TRBD1,TGTGCCACCAGTGATCCTGGCCAGGGGGCCTTAAGCGCCTGGGAGCTGTTTTTT,CATSDPGQGALSAWELFF
TRBJ1-2,TRBV20-1,11,NA,NA,TGCAGTGCTAATGCTAACTATGGCTACACCTTC,CSANANYGYTF
TRBJ2-7,TRBV12-3/TRBV12-4,15,NA,NA,TGTGCCAGCAGTTTAGGAGCCTCGGGGGCGAACGAGCAGTACTTC,CASSLGASGANEQYF
TRBJ2-7,TRBV6-1,15,few,TRBD2,TGTGCCACAGGCCAGGAGCGGGAGTTCTCCTACGAGCAGTACTTC,CATGQEREFSYEQYF
TRBJ1-1,TRBV19,16,few,NA,TGTGCCAGTAGTATAGATCTCGGGTCCTCGGGCACTGAAGCTTTCTTT,CASSIDLGSSGTEAFF
TRBJ2-3,TRBV20-1,16,medium-sized,TRBD2,TGCAGTGCCTCGGGACTAGCGGGAGCTAAGGCAGATACGCAGTATTTT,CSASGLAGAKADTQYF
TRBJ1-1,TRBV20-1,14,NA,NA,TGCAGTGCACCCCGACAGCGTATGAACACTGAAGCTTTCTTT,CSAPRQRMNTEAFF
TRBJ1-2,TRBV2,16,NA,TRBD1,TGTGCCAGCACCCCATATAGACAGGGACAGAAATATGGCTACACCTTC,CASTPYRQGQKYGYTF
TRBJ2-1,TRBV21-1,17,NA,NA,TGTGCCAGCAGCGAAAGCCTCCGGGACAGGGAAAGCAATGAGCAGTTCTTC,CASSESLRDRESNEQFF
TRBJ2-7,TRBV20-1,14,NA,TRBD2,TGCAGTGCCCGAGGGGATAGCGGGATGAACGAGCAGTACTTC,CSARGDSGMNEQYF
TRBJ2-7,TRBV27,15,NA,NA,TGTGCCAGCAGTTTAACACACAGGGTGCTCTCCGAGCAGTACTTC,CASSLTHRVLSEQYF
TRBJ1-3,TRBV19,14,NA,NA,TGTGCCAGTAGTTCGGCGGCGGCTGGAAACACCATATATTTT,CASSSAAAGNTIYF
TRBJ2-7,TRBV19,12,NA,NA,TGTGCCAGTAGTAGGGACGGGTACGAGCAGTACTTC,CASSRDGYEQYF
TRBJ1-2,TRBV19,13,NA,TRBD1,TGTGCCAGTACTCCGACAGGGAACTATGGCTACACCTTC,CASTPTGNYGYTF
TRBJ2-1,TRBV7-3,16,NA,TRBD1,TGTGCCAGCAGCTCTAAGACAGGGGGCTTCTACAATGAGCAGTTCTTC,CASSSKTGGFYNEQFF
TRBJ2-3,TRBV5-1,12,NA,NA,TGCGCCAGCAGCTTAAGCACAGATACGCAGTATTTT,CASSLSTDTQYF
TRBJ1-1,TRBV19,12,NA,NA,TGTGCCAGTAGTATCCGAGGACAGTTTGCTTTCTTT,CASSIRGQFAFF
TRBJ1-2,TRBV6-2/TRBV6-3,13,few,TRBD1,TGTGCCAGCGGTGAGGACAGGGGGAGAGGCTACACCTTC,CASGEDRGRGYTF
TRBJ1-1,TRBV5-4,12,NA,NA,TGTGCCAGCAGCTTTCAGAACACTGAAGCTTTCTTT,CASSFQNTEAFF
TRBJ2-2,TRBV7-6,12,once,NA,TGTGCCAGCAGCTCCGGGGGCGGGGAGCTGTTTTTT,CASSSGGGELFF
TRBJ1-1,TRBV20-1,13,NA,NA,TGCAGTGCTAACCATCAGGGGAACACTGAAGCTTTCTTT,CSANHQGNTEAFF
TRBJ1-2,TRBV11-2,14,NA,NA,TGTGCCAGCAGCTTAGGGGTTGTGGGAGCCGGCTACACCTTC,CASSLGVVGAGYTF
TRBJ2-5,TRBV18,13,NA,NA,TGTGCCAGCTCACCAGAAGGGCGGGAGACCCAGTACTTC,CASSPEGRETQYF
TRBJ1-6,TRBV6-5,16,NA,TRBD1,TGTGCCAGCCGTTGGTGGGACAGGGGGCACGGTTCACCCCTCCACTTT,CASRWWDRGHGSPLHF
TRBJ1-5,TRBV6-1,13,NA,NA,TGTGCCAGCAGTCAAAGGGGGGATCAGCCCCAGCATTTT,CASSQRGDQPQHF
TRBJ1-1,TRBV6-1,15,NA,NA,TGTGCCAGCAGACCGGGACTAACTAAGAACACTGAAGCTTTCTTT,CASRPGLTKNTEAFF